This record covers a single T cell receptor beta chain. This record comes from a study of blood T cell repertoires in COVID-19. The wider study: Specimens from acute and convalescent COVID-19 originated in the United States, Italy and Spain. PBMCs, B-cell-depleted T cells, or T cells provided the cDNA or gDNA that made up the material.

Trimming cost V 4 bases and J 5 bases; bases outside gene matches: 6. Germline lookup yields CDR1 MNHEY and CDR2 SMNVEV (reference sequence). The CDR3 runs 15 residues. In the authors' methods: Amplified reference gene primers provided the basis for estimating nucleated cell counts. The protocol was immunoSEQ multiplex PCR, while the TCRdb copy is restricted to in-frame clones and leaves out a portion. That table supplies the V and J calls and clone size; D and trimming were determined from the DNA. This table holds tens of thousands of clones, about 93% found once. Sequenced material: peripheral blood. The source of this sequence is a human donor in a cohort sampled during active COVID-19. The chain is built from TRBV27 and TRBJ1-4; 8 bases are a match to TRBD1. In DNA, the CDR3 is TGTGCCAGCAGTTACACAGGGGGTCCCAATGAAAAACTGTTTTTT. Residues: CASSYTGGPNEKLFF. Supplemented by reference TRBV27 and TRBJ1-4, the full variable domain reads EAQVTQNPRYLITVTGKKLTVTCSQNMNHEYMSWYRQDPGLGLRQIYYSMNVEVTDKGDVPEGYKVSRKEKRNFPLILESPSPNQTSLYFCASSYTGGPNEKLFFGSGTQLSVL.